A selection of T cell receptor beta chains follows, all from one sample in a study of blood T cell repertoires in COVID-19. Here immunoSEQ multiplex PCR was the method, and the copy in TCRdb shows in-frame clones only, minus some. The profile covers 270,000 or so clones, with roughly 90% appearing a single time and around 1.9% taken by the ten largest. Sequencing used peripheral blood. The receptors shown here come from a woman aged 60-70 years with COVID-19, enrolled during active disease. Each CDR3 is given with its conserved first and last residue. D genes are given only for firm matches. The size entry is marked missing in some rows and otherwise reads once, few, many or a size class.

TRBJ1-1	TRBV25-1	.	.	CASRQGRGTEAFF	TGTGCCAGCAGACAGGGTCGGGGCACTGAAGCTTTCTTT
TRBJ1-2	TRBV5-1	TRBD1	.	CASRENRGYGYTF	TGCGCCAGCAGAGAAAACAGGGGCTATGGCTACACCTTC
TRBJ2-5	TRBV7-9	.	once	CASSPRTSDVTQYF	TGTGCCAGCAGCCCCCGGACTTCGGATGTGACCCAGTACTTC
TRBJ1-5	TRBV7-2	.	.	CASSLMQGQPQHF	TGTGCCAGCAGCTTAATGCAGGGACAGCCCCAGCATTTT
TRBJ2-1	TRBV14	TRBD2	.	CASSTSGGVYNEQFF	TGTGCCAGCAGCACAAGCGGGGGAGTCTACAATGAGCAGTTCTTC
TRBJ2-2	TRBV3-1/TRBV3-2	TRBD1	.	CASSQPGQGGTGELFF	TGTGCCAGCAGCCAACCTGGACAGGGGGGCACCGGGGAGCTGTTTTTT
TRBJ1-5	TRBV9	TRBD1	.	CASSEAGGRQPQHF	TGTGCCAGCAGCGAAGCAGGGGGCCGTCAGCCCCAGCATTTT
TRBJ1-4	TRBV7-8	TRBD1	.	CASSLGQGGEKLFF	TGTGCCAGCAGCCTTGGACAGGGTGGTGAAAAACTGTTTTTT
TRBJ2-7	TRBV4-2	TRBD2	.	CASSHTSPWTRYEQYF	TGTGCCAGCAGCCACACCTCCCCCTGGACTAGATACGAGCAGTACTTC
TRBJ2-5	TRBV7-3	TRBD2	.	CASSLNSPLAGGLETQYF	TGTGCCAGCAGCTTAAACTCCCCTTTAGCGGGGGGGCTAGAGACCCAGTACTTC
TRBJ1-6	TRBV19	.	.	CASSQTGGNSPLHF	TGTGCCAGTAGTCAAACCGGGGGGAATTCACCCCTCCACTTT
TRBJ2-7	TRBV27	.	once	CASSFPPHYSPSYEQYF	TGTGCCAGCAGTTTCCCCCCCCACTATTCACCTTCCTACGAGCAGTACTTC
TRBJ1-1	TRBV19	TRBD1	.	CASYDRGFMNTEAFF	TGTGCCAGTTATGACAGGGGATTCATGAACACTGAAGCTTTCTTT
TRBJ1-1	TRBV7-2	.	.	CASSLDRGAEAFF	TGTGCCAGCAGCTTAGACCGGGGGGCTGAAGCTTTCTTT
TRBJ2-3	TRBV5-4	.	.	CASSSPQRTGFSTDTQYF	TGTGCCAGCAGCTCACCACAGAGAACAGGGTTTAGCACAGATACGCAGTATTTT
TRBJ1-2	TRBV6-2/TRBV6-3	.	once	CASSYDSVYGYTF	TGTGCCAGCAGTTATGACAGTGTCTATGGCTACACCTTC
TRBJ1-6	TRBV9	.	.	CASSVDNYNSPLHF	TGTGCCAGCAGCGTAGACAACTATAATTCACCCCTCCACTTT
TRBJ1-5	TRBV10-1	.	.	CASSERHGGRCQPQHF	TGCGCCAGCAGTGAGCGCCATGGGGGGAGGTGTCAGCCCCAGCATTTT